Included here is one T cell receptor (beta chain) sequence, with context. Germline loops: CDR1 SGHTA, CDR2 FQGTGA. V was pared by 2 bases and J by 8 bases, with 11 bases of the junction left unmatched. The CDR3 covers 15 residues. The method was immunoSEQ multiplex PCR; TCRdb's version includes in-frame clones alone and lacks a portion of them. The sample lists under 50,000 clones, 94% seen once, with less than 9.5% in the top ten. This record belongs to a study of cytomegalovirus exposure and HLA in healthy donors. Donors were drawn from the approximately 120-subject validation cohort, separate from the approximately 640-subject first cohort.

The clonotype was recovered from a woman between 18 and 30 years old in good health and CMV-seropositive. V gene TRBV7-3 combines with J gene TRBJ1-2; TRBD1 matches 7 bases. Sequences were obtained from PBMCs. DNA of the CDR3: TGTGCCAGCAGCTTAGGGCGGGGGGACAGCTCGGGCTACACCTTC. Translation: CASSLGRGDSSGYTF.